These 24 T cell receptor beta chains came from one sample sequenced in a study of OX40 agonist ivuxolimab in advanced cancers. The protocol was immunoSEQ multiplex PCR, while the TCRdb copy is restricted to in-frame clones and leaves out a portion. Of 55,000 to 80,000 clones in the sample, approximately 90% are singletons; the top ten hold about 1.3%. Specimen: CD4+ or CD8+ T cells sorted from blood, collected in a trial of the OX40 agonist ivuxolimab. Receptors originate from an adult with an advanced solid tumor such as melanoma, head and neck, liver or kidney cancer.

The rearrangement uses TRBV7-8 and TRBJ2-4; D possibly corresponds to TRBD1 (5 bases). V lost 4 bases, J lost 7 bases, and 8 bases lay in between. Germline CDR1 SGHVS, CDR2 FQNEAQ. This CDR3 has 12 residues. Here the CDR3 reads CASSSGMNIQYF. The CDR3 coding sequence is TGTGCCAGCAGCTCAGGGATGAACATTCAGTACTTC.

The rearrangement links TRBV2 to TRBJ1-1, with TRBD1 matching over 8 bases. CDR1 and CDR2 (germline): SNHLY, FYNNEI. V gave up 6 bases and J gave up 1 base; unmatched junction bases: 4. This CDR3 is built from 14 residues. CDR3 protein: CASSTDRGNTEAFF. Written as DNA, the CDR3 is TGTGCCAGCAGCACTGACAGGGGGAACACTGAAGCTTTCTTT.

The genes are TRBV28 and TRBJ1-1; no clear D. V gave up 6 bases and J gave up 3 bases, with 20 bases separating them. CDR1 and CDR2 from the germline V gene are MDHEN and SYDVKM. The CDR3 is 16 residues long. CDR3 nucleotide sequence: TGTGCCAGCAGCTCCCTAGTGACGGGAATGCACACTGAAGCTTTCTTT. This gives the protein CASSSLVTGMHTEAFF.

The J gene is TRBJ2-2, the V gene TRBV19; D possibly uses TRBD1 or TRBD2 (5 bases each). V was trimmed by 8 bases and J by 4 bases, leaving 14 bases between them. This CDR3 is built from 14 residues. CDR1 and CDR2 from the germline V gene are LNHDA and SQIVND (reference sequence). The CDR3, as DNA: TGTGCCAGTGAGAAGAGGGGAGTCACCGGGGAGCTGTTTTTT. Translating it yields CASEKRGVTGELFF.

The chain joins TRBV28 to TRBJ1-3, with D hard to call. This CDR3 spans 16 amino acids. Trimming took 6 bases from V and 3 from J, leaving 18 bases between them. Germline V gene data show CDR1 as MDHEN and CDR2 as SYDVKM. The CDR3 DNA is TGTGCCAGCAGGACCCTACTCCGGGTTGGTGGAAACACCATATATTTT. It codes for CASRTLLRVGGNTIYF.

CDR3 sequence (DNA): TGTGCCAGTAGCGCTAGCGGGAGAAGGTACGAGCAGTACTTC. Its protein is CASSASGRRYEQYF. This sequence joins TRBV19 and TRBJ2-7; TRBD2 matches at 10 bases. V lost 6 bases, J lost 4 bases, and 6 bases stayed unmatched. The CDR3 length is 14 residues. CDR1 and CDR2 from the germline V gene are LNHDA and SQIVND (reference sequence).

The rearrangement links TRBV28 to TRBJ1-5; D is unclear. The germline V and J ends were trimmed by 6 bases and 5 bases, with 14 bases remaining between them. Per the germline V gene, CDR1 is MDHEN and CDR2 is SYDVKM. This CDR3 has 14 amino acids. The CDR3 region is CASRVGEHDQPQHF. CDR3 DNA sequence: TGTGCCAGCAGGGTCGGGGAGCACGATCAGCCCCAGCATTTT.

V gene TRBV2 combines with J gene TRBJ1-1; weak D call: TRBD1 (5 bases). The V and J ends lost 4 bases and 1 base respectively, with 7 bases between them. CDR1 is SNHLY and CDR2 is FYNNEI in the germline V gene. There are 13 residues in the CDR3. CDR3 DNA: TGTGCCAGCAGTGCCGACAGGAACACTGAAGCTTTCTTT. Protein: CASSADRNTEAFF.

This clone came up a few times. The CDR3 DNA is TGCAGCGTTGAAGTTGCCCCGGAGGGCCGCAATCAGCCCCAGCATTTT. Translating gives CSVEVAPEGRNQPQHF. The chain carries TRBV29-1 and TRBJ1-5; the D is unclear. Germline lookup yields CDR1 SQVTM and CDR2 ANQGSEA. The CDR3 extends over 16 amino acids. The V end lost 1 base, the J end lost 2 bases, and 15 bases lay between the germline ends.

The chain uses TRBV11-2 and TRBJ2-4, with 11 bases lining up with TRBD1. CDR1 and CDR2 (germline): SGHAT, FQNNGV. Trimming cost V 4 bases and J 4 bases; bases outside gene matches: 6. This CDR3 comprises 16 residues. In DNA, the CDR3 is TGTGCCAGCAGCTCCGGACAGGGGGCAATTAAAAACATTCAGTACTTC. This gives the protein CASSSGQGAIKNIQYF. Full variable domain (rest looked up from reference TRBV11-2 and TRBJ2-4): EAGVAQSPRYKIIEKRQSVAFWCNPISGHATLYWYQQILGQGPKLLIQFQNNGVVDDSQLPKDRFSAERLKGVDSTLKIQPAKLEDSAVYLCASSSGQGAIKNIQYFGAGTRLSVL.

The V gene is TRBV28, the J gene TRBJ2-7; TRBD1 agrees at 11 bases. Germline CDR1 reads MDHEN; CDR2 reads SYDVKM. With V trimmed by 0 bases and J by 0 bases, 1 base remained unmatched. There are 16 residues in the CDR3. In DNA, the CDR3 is TGTGCCAGCAGTTTATGGGGACAGGGGGGCTCCTACGAGCAGTACTTC. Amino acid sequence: CASSLWGQGGSYEQYF.

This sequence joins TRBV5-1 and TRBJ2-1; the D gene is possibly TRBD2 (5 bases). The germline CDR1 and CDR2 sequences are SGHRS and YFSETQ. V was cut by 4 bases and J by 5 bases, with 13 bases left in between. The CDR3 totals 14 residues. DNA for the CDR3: TGCGCCAGCAGCAGGAGCGGACCCGACAATGAGCAGTTCTTC. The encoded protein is CASSRSGPDNEQFF. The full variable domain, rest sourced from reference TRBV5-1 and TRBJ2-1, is KAGVTQTPRYLIKTRGQQVTLSCSPISGHRSVSWYQQTPGQGLQFLFEYFSETQRNKGNFPGRFSGRQFSNSRSEMNVSTLELGDSALYLCASSRSGPDNEQFFGPGTRLTVL.

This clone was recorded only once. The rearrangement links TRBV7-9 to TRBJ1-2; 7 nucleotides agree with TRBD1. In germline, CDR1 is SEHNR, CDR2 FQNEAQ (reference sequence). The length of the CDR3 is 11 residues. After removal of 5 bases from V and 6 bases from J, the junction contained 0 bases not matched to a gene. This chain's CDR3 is CASSQGDGYTF. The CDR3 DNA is TGTGCCAGCAGCCAGGGGGATGGCTACACCTTC.

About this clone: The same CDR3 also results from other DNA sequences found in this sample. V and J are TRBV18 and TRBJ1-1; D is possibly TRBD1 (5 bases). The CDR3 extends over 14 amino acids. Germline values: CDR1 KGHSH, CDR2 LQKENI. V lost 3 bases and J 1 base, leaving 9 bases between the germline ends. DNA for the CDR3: TGTGCCAGCTCACCTCCGGGGCGGAACACTGAAGCTTTCTTT. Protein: CASSPPGRNTEAFF. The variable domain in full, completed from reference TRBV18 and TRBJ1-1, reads NAGVMQNPRHLVRRRGQEARLRCSPMKGHSHVYWYRQLPEEGLKFMVYLQKENIIDESGMPKERFSAEFPKEGPSILRIQQVVRGDSAAYFCASSPPGRNTEAFFGQGTRLTVV.

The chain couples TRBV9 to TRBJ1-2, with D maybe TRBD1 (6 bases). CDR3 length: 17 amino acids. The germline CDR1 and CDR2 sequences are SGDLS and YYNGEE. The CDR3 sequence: CGGGPEGGQGENYGYTF. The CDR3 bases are TGTGGAGGGGGGCCCGAGGGAGGGCAGGGAGAGAACTATGGCTACACCTTC.

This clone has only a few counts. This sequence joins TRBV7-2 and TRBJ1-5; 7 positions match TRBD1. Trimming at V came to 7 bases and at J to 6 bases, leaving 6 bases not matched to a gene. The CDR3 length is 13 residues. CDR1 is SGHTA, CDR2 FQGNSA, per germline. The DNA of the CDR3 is TGTGCCAGCACACAGGGGCCCGGTCAGCCCCAGCATTTT. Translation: CASTQGPGQPQHF.

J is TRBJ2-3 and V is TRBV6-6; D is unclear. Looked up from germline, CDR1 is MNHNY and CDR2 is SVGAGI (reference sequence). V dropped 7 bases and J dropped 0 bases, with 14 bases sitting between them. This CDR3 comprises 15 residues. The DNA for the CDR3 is TGTGCCAGCACCCCATTGGCGACTAGCACAGATACGCAGTATTTT. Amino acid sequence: CASTPLATSTDTQYF.

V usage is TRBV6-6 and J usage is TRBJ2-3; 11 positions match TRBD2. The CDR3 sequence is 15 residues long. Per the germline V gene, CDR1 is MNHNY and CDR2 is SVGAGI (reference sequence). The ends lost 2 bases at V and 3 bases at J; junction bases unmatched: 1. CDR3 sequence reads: CASSYRTSGTDTQYF. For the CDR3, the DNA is TGTGCCAGCAGTTACCGGACTAGCGGGACAGATACGCAGTATTTT.

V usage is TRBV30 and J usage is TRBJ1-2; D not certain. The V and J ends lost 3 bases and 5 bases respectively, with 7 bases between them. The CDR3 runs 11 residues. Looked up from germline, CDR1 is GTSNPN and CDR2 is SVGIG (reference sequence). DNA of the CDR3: TGTGCCTGGAGGCCGCAGTATGGCTACACCTTC. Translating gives CAWRPQYGYTF.

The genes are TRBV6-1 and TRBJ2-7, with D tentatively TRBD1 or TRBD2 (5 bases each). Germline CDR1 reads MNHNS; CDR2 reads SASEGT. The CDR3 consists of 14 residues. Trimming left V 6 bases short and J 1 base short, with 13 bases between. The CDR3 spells CASRSGTGSYEQYF. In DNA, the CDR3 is TGTGCCAGCAGATCCGGGACGGGATCCTACGAGCAGTACTTC.

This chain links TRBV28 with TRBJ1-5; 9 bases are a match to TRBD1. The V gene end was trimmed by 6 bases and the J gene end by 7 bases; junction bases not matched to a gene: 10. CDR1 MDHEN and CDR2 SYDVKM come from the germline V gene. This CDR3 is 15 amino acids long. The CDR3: CASRLGTGHGQPQHF. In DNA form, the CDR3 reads TGTGCCAGCAGACTTGGGACAGGGCATGGGCAGCCCCAGCATTTT.

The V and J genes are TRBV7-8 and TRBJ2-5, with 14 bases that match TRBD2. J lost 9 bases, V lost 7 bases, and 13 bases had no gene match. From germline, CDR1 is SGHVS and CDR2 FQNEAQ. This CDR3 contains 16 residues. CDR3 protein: CASTPAGTSGGRAQYF. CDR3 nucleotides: TGTGCCAGCACCCCCGCAGGGACTAGCGGGGGCCGGGCCCAGTACTTC.

CDR3 DNA sequence: TGCGCCAGCAGCAAAGGACAGGCCATCGGCACAGATACGCAGTATTTT. It yields the protein CASSKGQAIGTDTQYF. The chain links TRBV5-1 to TRBJ2-3, with 7 bases lining up with TRBD1. The CDR3 is 16 residues long. V dropped 4 bases and J dropped 1; count of bases not matched to a gene: 9. The germline V gene encodes CDR1 SGHRS and CDR2 YFSETQ.

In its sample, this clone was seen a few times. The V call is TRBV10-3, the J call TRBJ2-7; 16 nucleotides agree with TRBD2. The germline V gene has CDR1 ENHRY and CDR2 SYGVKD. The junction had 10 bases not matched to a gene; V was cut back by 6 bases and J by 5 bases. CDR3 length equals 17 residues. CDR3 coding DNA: TGTGCCATCAGGAAAGGGACTAGCGGGAGGGCCGGGGACGAGCAGTACTTC. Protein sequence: CAIRKGTSGRAGDEQYF.